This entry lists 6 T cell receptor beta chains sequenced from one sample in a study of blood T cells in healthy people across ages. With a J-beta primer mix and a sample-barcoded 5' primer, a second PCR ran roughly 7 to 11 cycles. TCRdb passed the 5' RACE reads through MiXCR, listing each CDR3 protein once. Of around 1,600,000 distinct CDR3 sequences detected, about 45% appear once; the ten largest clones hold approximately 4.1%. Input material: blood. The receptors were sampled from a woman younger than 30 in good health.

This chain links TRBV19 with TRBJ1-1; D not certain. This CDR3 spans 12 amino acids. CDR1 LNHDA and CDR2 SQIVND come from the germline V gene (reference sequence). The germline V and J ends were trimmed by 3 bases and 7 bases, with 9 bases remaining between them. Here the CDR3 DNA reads TGTGCCAGTAGTATTACGGGGAATGAAGCTTTCTTT. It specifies CASSITGNEAFF. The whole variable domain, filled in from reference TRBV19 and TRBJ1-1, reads DGGITQSPKYLFRKEGQNVTLSCEQNLNHDAMYWYRQDPGQGLRLIYYSQIVNDFQKGDIAEGYSVSREKKESFPLTVTSAQKNPTAFYLCASSITGNEAFFGQGTRLTVV.

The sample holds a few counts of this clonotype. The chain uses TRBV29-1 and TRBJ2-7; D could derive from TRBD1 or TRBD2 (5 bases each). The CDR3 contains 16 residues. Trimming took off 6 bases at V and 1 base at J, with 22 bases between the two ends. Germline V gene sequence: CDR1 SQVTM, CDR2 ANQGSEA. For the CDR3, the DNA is TGCAGCGTGAGGGGTTGGCAGCTAAGCGCGTCCTACGAGCAGTACTTC. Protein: CSVRGWQLSASYEQYF.

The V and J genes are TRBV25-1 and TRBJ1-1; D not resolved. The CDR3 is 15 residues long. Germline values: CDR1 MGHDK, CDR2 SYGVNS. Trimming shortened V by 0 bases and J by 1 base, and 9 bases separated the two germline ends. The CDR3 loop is CASSEYKGQNTEAFF. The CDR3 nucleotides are TGTGCCAGCAGTGAATATAAGGGCCAGAACACTGAAGCTTTCTTT.

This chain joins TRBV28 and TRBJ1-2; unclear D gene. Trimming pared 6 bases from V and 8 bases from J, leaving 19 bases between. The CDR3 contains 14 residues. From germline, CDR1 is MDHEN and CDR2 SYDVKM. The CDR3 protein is CASSLIWRGGGYTF. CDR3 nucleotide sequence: TGTGCCAGCAGCCTAATTTGGCGGGGTGGAGGCTACACCTTC.

CDR3 protein: CASSVSGISYEQYF. As DNA, the CDR3 is TGTGCCAGCAGCGTCTCAGGGATTTCCTACGAGCAGTACTTC. The chain couples TRBV9 to TRBJ2-7; the D gene is possibly TRBD1 (5 bases). Deletions cut 2 bases from V and 1 base from J, with 10 bases between. CDR1 and CDR2 (germline): SGDLS, YYNGEE. The CDR3 has 14 residues.

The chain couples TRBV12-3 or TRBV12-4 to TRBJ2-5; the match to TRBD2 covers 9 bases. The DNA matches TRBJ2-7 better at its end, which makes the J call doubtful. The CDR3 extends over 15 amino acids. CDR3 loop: CASSPNSGGLYEQYF. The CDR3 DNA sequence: TGTGCCAGCAGCCCCAACAGCGGGGGGTTGTACGAGCAGTACTTC.